A selection of T cell receptor beta chains follows, all from one sample in a study of Ad26.COV2.S vaccination and SARS-CoV-2 variants. This table comes from immunoSEQ multiplex PCR, and its TCRdb copy is limited to in-frame clones, with some not included. The table lists around 270,000 clones, around 85% of them singletons. The material was peripheral blood, obtained in a trial of Ad26.COV2.S vaccine versus placebo. These TCRs come from a person aged 18-60 years who received the Ad26.COV2.S COVID-19 vaccine or a placebo. CDR3s include the opening cysteine and the closing phenylalanine or tryptophan. Fields, in order: V gene, D gene, J gene, clone size, CDR3 DNA, CDR3 protein. D genes are given only for firm matches. Clone sizes are given selectively: once, few, many, or a class where the clone is expanded.

>TRBV6-5|.|TRBJ1-2|.
TGTGCCAGCAGCCAGGACCCCGGCGGCTATGGCTACACCTTC
CASSQDPGGYGYTF
>TRBV4-3|TRBD1|TRBJ1-4|.
TGCGCCAGCAGCCGGACAGGATCGCGGACTAATGAAAAACTGTTTTTT
CASSRTGSRTNEKLFF
>TRBV6-1|.|TRBJ2-3|.
TGTGCCAGCAGTGAATCAGGGTATAGCACAGATACGCAGTATTTT
CASSESGYSTDTQYF
>TRBV7-2|TRBD2|TRBJ2-5|.
TGTGCCAGCAGCCCGACTAGCGGGGGACCGGAGACCCAGTACTTC
CASSPTSGGPETQYF
>TRBV3-1/TRBV3-2|TRBD2|TRBJ2-3|.
TGTGCCAGCAGCCAAGTAACTAGCGGGAGGGCCAATTCAGATACGCAGTATTTT
CASSQVTSGRANSDTQYF
>TRBV29-1|.|TRBJ1-1|.
TGCAGCGTTAGGGGAGGGACCTTGAACACTGAAGCTTTCTTT
CSVRGGTLNTEAFF
>TRBV13|TRBD1|TRBJ2-3|once
TGTGCCAGCAGCTGGAGGGGGGACAGGGCAACAGATACGCAGTATTTT
CASSWRGDRATDTQYF
>TRBV21-1|.|TRBJ2-1|.
TGTGCCAGCAGCAAAGTAGGCAAGAACAATGAGCAGTTCTTC
CASSKVGKNNEQFF
>TRBV29-1|.|TRBJ1-1|.
TGCAGCGTTGAAGATGGGCAGCCTAACACTGAAGCTTTCTTT
CSVEDGQPNTEAFF
>TRBV7-8|TRBD2|TRBJ2-2|.
TGTGCCAGCAGCTTAGTTCCCCAGCGGGGAACCGGGGAGCTGTTTTTT
CASSLVPQRGTGELFF
>TRBV7-8|.|TRBJ2-5|.
TGTGCCAGCTCAGGCGGGGTGGACCAAGAGACCCAGTACTTC
CASSGGVDQETQYF
>TRBV18|TRBD1|TRBJ1-5|.
TGTGCCAGCTCGGCCGGGACAGGGATCAATCAGCCCCAGCATTTT
CASSAGTGINQPQHF
>TRBV9|.|TRBJ1-3|.
TGTGCCAGCAGCGTAGAAGCAGGGCCCTCTGGAAACACCATATATTTT
CASSVEAGPSGNTIYF
>TRBV6-6|.|TRBJ2-2|.
TGTGCCAGCACCACGACAGGTTACACCGGGGAGCTGTTTTTT
CASTTTGYTGELFF
>TRBV4-1|.|TRBJ2-1|.
TGCGCCAGCAGCCAATTTACGGGAGTGGGGCGGAATGAGCAGTTCTTC
CASSQFTGVGRNEQFF
>TRBV5-4|TRBD2|TRBJ2-5|.
TGTGCCAGCAGCGTTGCGGTAGCGGGGGCAGAGACCCAGTACTTC
CASSVAVAGAETQYF
>TRBV2|TRBD2|TRBJ2-3|.
TGTGCCAGCAGCTCGGGGCTAGCGGGAGGTTGGAGCACAGATACGCAGTATTTT
CASSSGLAGGWSTDTQYF
>TRBV24-1|.|TRBJ1-2|.
TGTGCCACCAGTGATTCGTCCAGGCCGAGTGGCTACACCTTC
CATSDSSRPSGYTF
>TRBV12-3/TRBV12-4|TRBD1|TRBJ2-7|.
TGTGCCAGCAGAAGGACAGGACACGAGCAGTACTTC
CASRRTGHEQYF
>TRBV7-2|TRBD1|TRBJ1-6|.
TGTGCCATTAAGGGACAGGCGAACTATAATTCACCCCTCCACTTT
CAIKGQANYNSPLHF
>TRBV4-3|.|TRBJ2-3|.
TGCGCCAGCAGCCAAGAGAGGGAAGAAGAAGATACGCAGTATTTT
CASSQEREEEDTQYF
>TRBV19|.|TRBJ1-5|.
TGTGCCAGTAGTATAGATCCCTGGGGAGAAAACAATCAGCCCCAGCATTTT
CASSIDPWGENNQPQHF
>TRBV29-1|TRBD1|TRBJ2-5|.
TGCAGCGTCTGGACAGGGCCAGAGACCCAGTACTTC
CSVWTGPETQYF
>TRBV9|TRBD1|TRBJ1-1|.
TGTGCCAGCAGCGGGCGGACAGGGGTGGGCGCGAACACTGAAGCTTTCTTT
CASSGRTGVGANTEAFF
>TRBV6-2/TRBV6-3|TRBD1|TRBJ1-2|once
TGTGCCAGCAGTTTCGACAGGGGCCTCTATGGCTACACCTTC
CASSFDRGLYGYTF
>TRBV4-2|.|TRBJ2-3|many
TGTGCCAGCAGCCAAGCACTATTTGCGACTTACTTGGCAGATACGCAGTATTTT
CASSQALFATYLADTQYF